This T cell receptor beta chain was identified during a study of early T cells in non-severe SARS-CoV-2 infection. General observations from the study: Lookups in VDJdb leaned toward anti-spike CD8 responses and missed private and CD4 specificities.

Unique molecular identifiers tagged individual cDNA molecules. One entry per CDR3 protein results from TCRdb running MiXCR on the 5' RACE reads. The sample includes tens of thousands of distinct CDR3 sequences, roughly an eighth of them seen just once. Germline V CDR1 and CDR2: SGHTA, FQGNSA. CDR3 length: 15 residues. Deletions cut 4 bases from V and 3 bases from J, with 16 bases between. About this clonotype itself: Its antigen remains unidentified.

The chain recombines TRBV7-2 with TRBJ2-7; tentatively, D is TRBD2 (6 bases). The specimen was whole blood. The sequence was obtained from an adult who was a healthcare worker with PCR-confirmed SARS-CoV-2 infection or an uninfected control (not recorded which). The CDR3 nucleotides read TGTGCCAGCAGCTACTGGGCGGGACCCAGCTACGAGCAGTACTTC. Its protein is CASSYWAGPSYEQYF.